This is a list of T cell receptor beta chains from one sample in a study of chemoradiotherapy in HPV16-positive cancers. Data came from immunoSEQ multiplex PCR; TCRdb stores just in-frame clones and leaves some out. The profile shows over a thousand clones, 70% to 90% of them singletons. Sequenced material: tumor tissue, taken from a patient who underwent chemoradiotherapy. The receptors shown here come from a human donor with HPV-associated anogenital cancer. Each CDR3 is given with its conserved first and last residue. A D gene is named only where the DNA matches it firmly. Size is omitted from some rows. Given values are once, few, many or a class for expanded clones.

NA	TRBV11-3	TRBJ1-6	NA	CASRGGSSSYNSPLHF	TGTGCCAGCAGGGGTGGCAGCTCCTCCTATAATTCACCCCTCCACTTT
NA	TRBV19	TRBJ1-1	once	CASSILQGLLGTEAFF	TGTGCCAGTAGTATCCTACAGGGATTGCTTGGCACTGAAGCTTTCTTT
NA	TRBV29-1	TRBJ1-1	NA	CSVHYSGGSFEAFF	TGCAGCGTTCACTACAGCGGAGGCAGTTTTGAAGCTTTCTTT
TRBD2	TRBV6-1	TRBJ2-3	NA	CASGPLGGPNTQYF	TGTGCCAGCGGACCCTTGGGAGGGCCGAATACGCAGTATTTT
NA	TRBV18	TRBJ2-1	NA	CASSPLLGVRNEQFF	TGTGCCAGCTCACCCCTCTTGGGGGTTCGGAATGAGCAGTTCTTC
NA	TRBV7-2	TRBJ2-3	NA	CASSLDGPLDTQYF	TGTGCCAGCAGCTTAGATGGGCCTCTAGATACGCAGTATTTT
NA	TRBV5-1	TRBJ2-3	few	CASSLGSSTDTQYF	TGCGCCAGCAGCTTAGGGTCGAGCACAGATACGCAGTATTTT
NA	TRBV5-1	TRBJ2-2	NA	CASSLGGTTNAGELFF	TGCGCCAGCAGCTTGGGCGGGACGACCAACGCCGGGGAGCTGTTTTTT
NA	TRBV5-1	TRBJ1-1	NA	CASSYDGGNTEAFF	TGCGCCAGCAGTTACGACGGGGGGAACACTGAAGCTTTCTTT
NA	TRBV4-2	TRBJ2-6	NA	CASSQGDIAGANVLTF	TGTGCCAGCAGCCAAGGTGACATCGCCGGGGCCAACGTCCTGACTTTC